This TCR beta chain comes out of a study of blood T cell repertoires in COVID-19. Looking at the study overall: COVID-19 samples from acute and convalescent phases originated in the United States, Italy and Spain. Sources were T cells, B-cell-depleted T cells, or PBMCs; the material itself was cDNA or gDNA.

How the authors handled the data: Estimates of nucleated cell counts were drawn from the amplification of reference gene primers. Sequenced by immunoSEQ multiplex PCR; TCRdb stores in-frame clones only, minus some. V, J and clone size are those of that table, while D and trimming were read from the DNA. The top ten hold almost 1% of the sample, which has 150,000 to 200,000 clones, 85% to 90% seen once. The CDR3 is made up of 13 amino acids. V gave up 4 bases and J gave up 4 bases, with 10 bases separating them. Per germline, CDR1 ENHRY and CDR2 SYGVKD. Specimen: peripheral blood. This clonotype was sampled from a man between 18 and 29 years old with acute or convalescent COVID-19. The chain links TRBV10-3 to TRBJ1-2; D perhaps matches TRBD1 (5 bases). Here the CDR3 reads CAISVGGGYGYTF. CDR3 coding DNA: TGTGCCATCAGTGTGGGCGGGGGCTATGGCTACACCTTC.